This is a list of T cell receptor beta chains from one sample in a study of cytomegalovirus exposure and HLA in healthy donors. Method: immunoSEQ multiplex PCR; TCRdb's copy keeps in-frame clones and lacks some. There are more than 140,000 clones in the sample; roughly 89% occur only once, and 2.5% to 4% lies in the top ten. Input material: PBMCs. The receptors were gathered from a young woman in good health and CMV-seropositive. CDR3s include the opening cysteine and the closing phenylalanine or tryptophan. The D gene is left open where the match is weak. Not all rows give a size; the values are once, few, many and, for expanded clones, a class.

TRBV7-9	TRBJ2-7	once	-	CASSVRRGYEQYF	TGTGCCAGCAGCGTACGCCGGGGCTACGAGCAGTACTTC
TRBV11-3	TRBJ2-7	-	TRBD2	CASSQGLAESYEQYF	TGTGCCAGCAGCCAAGGACTAGCGGAATCCTACGAGCAGTACTTC
TRBV9	TRBJ2-7	-	TRBD2	CASSPTSGGSEEQYF	TGTGCCAGCAGCCCCACGAGCGGGGGTTCGGAAGAGCAGTACTTC
TRBV6-1	TRBJ2-1	once	TRBD2	CASSELAGGYNEQFF	TGTGCCAGCAGCGAACTAGCGGGAGGGTACAATGAGCAGTTCTTC
TRBV5-5	TRBJ2-7	-	-	CASSLGQSYEQYF	TGTGCCAGCAGCTTGGGGCAGTCCTACGAGCAGTACTTC
TRBV11-2	TRBJ2-3	-	TRBD1	CASSLWDRDDTQYF	TGTGCCAGCAGCTTATGGGACAGGGATGATACGCAGTATTTT
TRBV28	TRBJ1-4	-	TRBD1	CASSPGRTGRIGEKLFF	TGTGCCAGCAGTCCAGGAAGGACAGGGCGGATTGGTGAAAAACTGTTTTTT
TRBV11-1	TRBJ2-1	-	TRBD2	CASTIDSGTYNEQFF	TGTGCCAGCACTATAGACAGCGGGACCTACAATGAGCAGTTCTTC
TRBV9	TRBJ1-2	-	-	CASTRDIYGYTF	TGTGCCAGCACCAGGGACATCTATGGCTACACCTTC
TRBV6-1	TRBJ2-5	-	TRBD2	CASSLFLAEETQYF	TGTGCCAGCAGTCTCTTTCTAGCGGAAGAGACCCAGTACTTC
TRBV5-1	TRBJ2-2	-	TRBD1	CASSWGQGLLRNTGELFF	TGCGCCAGCAGCTGGGGACAGGGATTGTTGAGGAACACCGGGGAGCTGTTTTTT
TRBV2	TRBJ2-1	-	TRBD2	CASSEGASGGIDEQFF	TGTGCCAGCTCCGAAGGAGCTAGCGGGGGCATCGATGAGCAGTTCTTC
TRBV4-2	TRBJ2-7	-	-	CASSQGSGYEQYF	TGTGCCAGCAGCCAAGGGAGCGGGTACGAGCAGTACTTC
TRBV18	TRBJ2-1	-	TRBD1	CASSPSDRVGYNEQFF	TGTGCCAGCTCACCTTCCGACAGGGTTGGGTACAATGAGCAGTTCTTC
TRBV29-1	TRBJ2-3	-	-	CSLRGQGTDTQYF	TGCAGCCTAAGGGGCCAGGGAACAGATACGCAGTATTTT
TRBV7-2	TRBJ2-7	-	TRBD2	CASSLESSGSGYEQYF	TGTGCCAGCAGCTTAGAGTCTAGCGGGAGTGGCTACGAGCAGTACTTC
TRBV11-2	TRBJ2-7	once	TRBD2	CASGGTSGRYEQYF	TGTGCCAGCGGCGGGACTAGCGGGAGGTACGAGCAGTACTTC
TRBV10-3	TRBJ1-1	-	TRBD1	CAIRTGANTEAFF	TGTGCCATCAGAACAGGGGCGAACACTGAAGCTTTCTTT
TRBV30	TRBJ2-7	-	TRBD1	CAWSVRDSDMGEQYF	TGTGCCTGGAGTGTAAGGGACAGTGATATGGGGGAGCAGTACTTC
TRBV2	TRBJ1-1	-	-	CAGSRTVNTEAFF	TGTGCCGGCTCCCGGACAGTGAACACTGAAGCTTTCTTT
TRBV11-3	TRBJ2-7	-	-	CASRERPGTYEQYF	TGTGCCAGCAGGGAGAGACCTGGAACCTACGAGCAGTACTTC
TRBV5-1	TRBJ2-3	-	TRBD2	CASSLDALVRASGRSTDTQYF	TGCGCCAGCAGCTTGGATGCTTTAGTGCGGGCCAGCGGGAGAAGCACAGATACGCAGTATTTT
TRBV7-2	TRBJ2-7	-	-	CASSPDRSSYEQYF	TGTGCCAGCAGCCCAGACAGGAGCTCCTACGAGCAGTACTTC
TRBV5-1	TRBJ2-7	-	TRBD1	CASSSRQGNSYEQYF	TGCGCCAGCAGCTCCCGACAGGGGAACTCCTACGAGCAGTACTTC
TRBV5-1	TRBJ2-3	-	-	CASSFQQGSTDTQYF	TGCGCCAGCAGCTTCCAACAGGGATCCACAGATACGCAGTATTTT
TRBV9	TRBJ2-5	-	TRBD2	CASSVDSGGQETQYF	TGTGCCAGCAGCGTAGATAGCGGGGGACAGGAGACCCAGTACTTC
TRBV29-1	TRBJ2-1	-	-	CSASLGDYNEQFF	TGCAGCGCCTCCCTCGGAGACTACAATGAGCAGTTCTTC
TRBV7-9	TRBJ1-4	-	TRBD1	CASSLRQGTNEKLFF	TGTGCCAGCAGCTTAAGACAGGGTACTAATGAAAAACTGTTTTTT
TRBV7-9	TRBJ2-7	-	TRBD2	CASSPGGTRTYEQYF	TGTGCCAGCAGCCCGGGCGGGACTAGGACCTACGAGCAGTACTTC
TRBV6-6	TRBJ2-1	-	-	CASSYRDEQFF	TGTGCCAGCAGTTACCGGGATGAGCAGTTCTTC